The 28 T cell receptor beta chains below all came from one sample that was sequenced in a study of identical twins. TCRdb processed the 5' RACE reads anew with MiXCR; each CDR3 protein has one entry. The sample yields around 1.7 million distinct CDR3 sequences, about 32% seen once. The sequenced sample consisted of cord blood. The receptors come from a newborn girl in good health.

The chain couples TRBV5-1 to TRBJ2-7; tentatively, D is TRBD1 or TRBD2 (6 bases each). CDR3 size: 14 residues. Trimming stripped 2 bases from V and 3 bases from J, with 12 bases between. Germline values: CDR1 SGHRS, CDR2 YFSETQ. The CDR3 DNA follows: TGCGCCAGCAGCTTTGAGGGGGGCCGCTACGAGCAGTACTTC. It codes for CASSFEGGRYEQYF.

CDR3 in amino acids: CASSTPDRTNTEAFF. CDR3 bases: TGTGCCAGTAGTACCCCAGACAGGACGAACACTGAAGCTTTCTTT. The J gene is TRBJ1-1, the V gene TRBV19; the D gene is possibly TRBD1 (6 bases). This CDR3 has 15 residues. Germline assignment: CDR1 LNHDA and CDR2 SQIVND (reference sequence). V gave up 4 bases and J gave up 1 base, with 13 bases separating them. Full variable domain (missing parts from reference TRBV19 and TRBJ1-1): DGGITQSPKYLFRKEGQNVTLSCEQNLNHDAMYWYRQDPGQGLRLIYYSQIVNDFQKGDIAEGYSVSREKKESFPLTVTSAQKNPTAFYLCASSTPDRTNTEAFFGQGTRLTVV.

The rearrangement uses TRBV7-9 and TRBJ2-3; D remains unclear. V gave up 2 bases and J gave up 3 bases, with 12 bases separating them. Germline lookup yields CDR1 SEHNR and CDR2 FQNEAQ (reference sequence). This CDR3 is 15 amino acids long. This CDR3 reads CASSLKRLGTDTQYF. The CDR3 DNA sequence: TGTGCCAGCAGCTTAAAGCGCCTGGGGACAGATACGCAGTATTTT.

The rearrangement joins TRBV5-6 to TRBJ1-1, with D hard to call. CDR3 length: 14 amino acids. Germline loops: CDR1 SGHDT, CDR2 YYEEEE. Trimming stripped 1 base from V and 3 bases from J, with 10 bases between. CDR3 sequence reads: CASSLLSQHTEAFF. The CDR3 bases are TGTGCCAGCAGCTTGCTCAGTCAACACACTGAAGCTTTCTTT.

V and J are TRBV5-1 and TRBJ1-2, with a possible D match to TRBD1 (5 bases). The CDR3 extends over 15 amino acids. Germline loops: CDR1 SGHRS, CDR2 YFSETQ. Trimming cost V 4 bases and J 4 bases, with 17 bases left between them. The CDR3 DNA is TGCGCCAGCAGCCTTGACAGTTTCCCTGCCTATGGCTACACCTTC. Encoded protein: CASSLDSFPAYGYTF.

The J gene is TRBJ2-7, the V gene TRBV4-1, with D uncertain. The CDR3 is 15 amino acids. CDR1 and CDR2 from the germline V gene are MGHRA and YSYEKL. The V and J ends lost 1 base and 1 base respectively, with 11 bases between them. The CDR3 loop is CASSQGVGYSYEQYF. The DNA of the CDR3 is TGCGCCAGCAGCCAAGGAGTCGGGTATTCCTACGAGCAGTACTTC.

The CDR3 region is CASSQAHSVSNEQFF. CDR3 DNA sequence: TGTGCCAGCAGCCAAGCACATTCGGTGTCCAATGAGCAGTTCTTC. V gene TRBV4-2 combines with J gene TRBJ2-1; no clear D. Germline values: CDR1 LGHNA, CDR2 YNFKEQ. Between the trimmed V and J ends, which lost 1 base and 6 bases, there was a span of 13 bases. This CDR3 is 15 amino acids long.

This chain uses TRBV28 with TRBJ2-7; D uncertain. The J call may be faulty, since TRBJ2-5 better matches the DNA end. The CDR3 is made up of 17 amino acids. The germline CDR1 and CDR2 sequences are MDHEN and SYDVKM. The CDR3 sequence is CASSSLTRSSIVETQYF. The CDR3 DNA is TGTGCCAGCAGTTCCCTAACGCGCAGCAGCATTGTGGAGACCCAGTACTTC.

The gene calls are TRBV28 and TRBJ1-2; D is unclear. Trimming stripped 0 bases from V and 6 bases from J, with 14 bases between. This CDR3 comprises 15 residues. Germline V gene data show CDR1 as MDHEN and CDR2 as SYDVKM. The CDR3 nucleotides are TGTGCCAGCAGTTTATGGCAAGCAAGGGCTAATGGCTACACCTTC. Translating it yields CASSLWQARANGYTF.

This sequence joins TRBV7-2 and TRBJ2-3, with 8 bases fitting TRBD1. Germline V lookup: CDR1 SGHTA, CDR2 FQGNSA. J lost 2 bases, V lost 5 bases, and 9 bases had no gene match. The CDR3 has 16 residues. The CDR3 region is CASSTNRDRPTDTQYF. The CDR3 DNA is TGTGCCAGCAGCACTAATCGGGACAGGCCCACAGATACGCAGTATTTT.

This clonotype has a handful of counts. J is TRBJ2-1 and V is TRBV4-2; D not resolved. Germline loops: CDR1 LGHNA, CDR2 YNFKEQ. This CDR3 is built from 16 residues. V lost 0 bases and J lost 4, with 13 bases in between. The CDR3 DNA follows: TGTGCCAGCAGCCAAGATTGGATCCACGGGTACAATGAGCAGTTCTTC. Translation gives CASSQDWIHGYNEQFF.

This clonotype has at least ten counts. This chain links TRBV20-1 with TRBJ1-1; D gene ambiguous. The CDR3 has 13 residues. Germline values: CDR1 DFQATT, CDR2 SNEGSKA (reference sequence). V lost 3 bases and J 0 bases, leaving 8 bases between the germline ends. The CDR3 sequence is CSASRTVNTEAFF. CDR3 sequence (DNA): TGCAGTGCTAGCCGGACTGTGAACACTGAAGCTTTCTTT.

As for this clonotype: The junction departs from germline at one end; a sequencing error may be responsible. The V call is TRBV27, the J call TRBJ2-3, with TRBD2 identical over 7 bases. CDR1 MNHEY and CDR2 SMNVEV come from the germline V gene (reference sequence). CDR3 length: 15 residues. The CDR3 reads CAGSPLAVSTDTQYF. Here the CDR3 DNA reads TGTGCCGGCAGTCCCCTAGCGGTTAGCACAGATACGCAGTATTTT.

The CDR3 protein is CASSLPSGGAREQYF. The CDR3 nucleotides are TGTGCCAGCAGCCTCCCTAGCGGGGGGGCCCGTGAGCAGTACTTC. The chain couples TRBV4-2 to TRBJ2-5, with TRBD2 identical over 12 bases. There are 15 residues in the CDR3. The J segment lost 11 bases and the V segment lost 4 bases, leaving 11 bases of the junction unmatched. CDR1 and CDR2 (germline): LGHNA, YNFKEQ.

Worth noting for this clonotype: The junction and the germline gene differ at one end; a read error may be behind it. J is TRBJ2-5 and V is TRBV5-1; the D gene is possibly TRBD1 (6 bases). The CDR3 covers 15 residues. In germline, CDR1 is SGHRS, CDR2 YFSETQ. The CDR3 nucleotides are TGCGCCAGCAACTTGGATTCTTGGGGGCCAGAGACCCAGTACTTC. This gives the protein CASNLDSWGPETQYF. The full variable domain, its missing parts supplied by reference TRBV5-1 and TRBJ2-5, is KAGVTQTPRYLIKTRGQQVTLSCSPISGHRSVSWYQQTPGQGLQFLFEYFSETQRNKGNFPGRFSGRQFSNSRSEMNVSTLELGDSALYLCASNLDSWGPETQYFGPGTRLLVL.

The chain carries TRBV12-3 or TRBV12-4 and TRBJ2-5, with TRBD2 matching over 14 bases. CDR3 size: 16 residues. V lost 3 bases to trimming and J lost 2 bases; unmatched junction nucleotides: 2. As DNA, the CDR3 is TGTGCCAGCAGTTTCCGACTAGCGGGGGGGCAAGAGACCCAGTACTTC. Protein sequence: CASSFRLAGGQETQYF.

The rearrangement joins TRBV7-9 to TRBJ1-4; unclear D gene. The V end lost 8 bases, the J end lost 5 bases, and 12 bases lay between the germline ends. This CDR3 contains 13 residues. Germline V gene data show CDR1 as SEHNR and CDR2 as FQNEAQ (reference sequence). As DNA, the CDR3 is TGTGCCAGCGCGAGGTCGGAGAATGAAAAACTGTTTTTT. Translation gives CASARSENEKLFF.

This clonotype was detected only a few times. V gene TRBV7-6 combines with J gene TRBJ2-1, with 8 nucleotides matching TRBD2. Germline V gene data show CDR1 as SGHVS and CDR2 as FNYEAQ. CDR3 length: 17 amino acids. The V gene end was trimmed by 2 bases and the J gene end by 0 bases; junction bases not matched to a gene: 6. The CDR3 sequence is CASSLLVAGLSYNEQFF. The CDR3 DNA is TGTGCCAGCAGCTTACTTGTAGCGGGACTCTCCTACAATGAGCAGTTCTTC.

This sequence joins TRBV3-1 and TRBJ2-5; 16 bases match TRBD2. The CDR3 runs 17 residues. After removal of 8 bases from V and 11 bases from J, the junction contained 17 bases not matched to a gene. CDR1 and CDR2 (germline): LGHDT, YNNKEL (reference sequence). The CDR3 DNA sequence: TGTGCCAGCCGGGACAGGGGGACTAGCGGGAGGGCCAATGAGCAGTACTTC. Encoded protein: CASRDRGTSGRANEQYF.

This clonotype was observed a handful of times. CDR3 nucleotides: TGCAGTGCTAGACTTCCGGGACAGGGGAAGAAGTATGGCTACACCTTC. Encoded protein: CSARLPGQGKKYGYTF. V gene TRBV20-1 combines with J gene TRBJ1-2; 10 nucleotides line up with TRBD1. From germline, CDR1 is DFQATT and CDR2 SNEGSKA (reference sequence). Germline trimming cut 2 bases from V and 5 bases from J; bases unmatched to any gene: 11. The CDR3 runs 16 residues.

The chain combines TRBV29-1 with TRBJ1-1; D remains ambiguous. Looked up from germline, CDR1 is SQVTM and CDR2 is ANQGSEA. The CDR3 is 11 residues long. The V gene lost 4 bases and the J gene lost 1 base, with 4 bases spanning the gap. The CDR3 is CSVAQNTEAFF. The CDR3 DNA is TGCAGCGTTGCGCAGAACACTGAAGCTTTCTTT.

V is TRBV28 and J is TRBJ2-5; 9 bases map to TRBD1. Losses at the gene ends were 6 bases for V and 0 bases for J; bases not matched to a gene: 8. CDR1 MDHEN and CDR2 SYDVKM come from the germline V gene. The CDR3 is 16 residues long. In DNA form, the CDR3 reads TGTGCCAGCAGCTCAACACAGGGGGCAGACCAAGAGACCCAGTACTTC. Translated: CASSSTQGADQETQYF.

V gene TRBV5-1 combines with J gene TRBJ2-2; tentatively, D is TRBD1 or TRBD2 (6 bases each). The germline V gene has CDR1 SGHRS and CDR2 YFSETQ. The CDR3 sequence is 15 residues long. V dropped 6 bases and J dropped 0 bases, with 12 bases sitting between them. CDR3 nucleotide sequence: TGCGCCAGCATGCCGGGGGCGACGAACACCGGGGAGCTGTTTTTT. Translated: CASMPGATNTGELFF.

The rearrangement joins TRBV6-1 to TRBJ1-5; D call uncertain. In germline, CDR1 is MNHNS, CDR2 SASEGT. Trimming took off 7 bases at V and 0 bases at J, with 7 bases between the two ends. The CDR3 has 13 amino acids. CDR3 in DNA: TGTGCCAGCAAACAAAATAGCAATCAGCCCCAGCATTTT. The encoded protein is CASKQNSNQPQHF.

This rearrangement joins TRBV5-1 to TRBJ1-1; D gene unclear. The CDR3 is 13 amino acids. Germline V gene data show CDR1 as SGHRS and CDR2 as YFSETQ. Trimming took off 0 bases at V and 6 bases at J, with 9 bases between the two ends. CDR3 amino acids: CASSLEGSAEAFF. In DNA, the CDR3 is TGCGCCAGCAGCTTGGAGGGCAGCGCTGAAGCTTTCTTT. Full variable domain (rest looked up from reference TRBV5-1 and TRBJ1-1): KAGVTQTPRYLIKTRGQQVTLSCSPISGHRSVSWYQQTPGQGLQFLFEYFSETQRNKGNFPGRFSGRQFSNSRSEMNVSTLELGDSALYLCASSLEGSAEAFFGQGTRLTVV.

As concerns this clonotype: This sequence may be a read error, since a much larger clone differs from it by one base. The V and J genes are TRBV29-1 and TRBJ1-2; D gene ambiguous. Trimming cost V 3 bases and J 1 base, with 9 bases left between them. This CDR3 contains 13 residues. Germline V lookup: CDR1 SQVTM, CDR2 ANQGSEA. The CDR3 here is CSVDPDLNYGYTF. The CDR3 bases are TGCAGCGTTGATCCGGACCTTAACTATGGCTACACCTTC. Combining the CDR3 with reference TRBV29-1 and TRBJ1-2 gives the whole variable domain SAVISQKPSRDICQRGTSLTIQCQVDSQVTMMFWYRQQPGQSLTLIATANQGSEATYESGFVIDKFPISRPNLTFSTLTVSNMSPEDSSIYLCSVDPDLNYGYTFGSGTRLTVV.

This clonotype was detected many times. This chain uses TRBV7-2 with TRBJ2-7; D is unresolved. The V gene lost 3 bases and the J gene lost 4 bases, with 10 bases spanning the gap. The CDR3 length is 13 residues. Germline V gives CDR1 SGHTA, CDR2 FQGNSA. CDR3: CASSLNDGYEQYF. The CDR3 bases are TGTGCCAGCAGCTTGAATGATGGGTACGAGCAGTACTTC.

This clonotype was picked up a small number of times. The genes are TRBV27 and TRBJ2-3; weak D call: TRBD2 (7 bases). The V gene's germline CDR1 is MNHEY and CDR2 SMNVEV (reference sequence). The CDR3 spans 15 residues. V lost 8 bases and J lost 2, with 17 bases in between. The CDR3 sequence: CASRDRGGSTDTQYF. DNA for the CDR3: TGTGCCAGCCGCGACCGCGGGGGCTCCACAGATACGCAGTATTTT.